This T cell receptor (beta chain) is drawn from a study of blood T cell repertoires in COVID-19. Study-level information: Sites in the United States, Italy and Spain provided acute and convalescent COVID-19 samples. In each case, the material was cDNA or gDNA derived from T cells, B-cell-depleted T cells, or PBMCs.

The CDR3 consists of 17 residues. V was clipped by 0 bases and J by 4 bases; unmatched bases: 8. CDR1 is KGHSH and CDR2 is LQKENI in the germline V gene. How the authors handled the data: Amplifying reference gene primers gave estimates of nucleated cell counts. Produced via immunoSEQ multiplex PCR; TCRdb's table is partial and in-frame only. V, J and clone size reflect that table, while D and trimming were determined from the DNA. The table has more than 200,000 clones, around 88% seen once. This clonotype was sampled from a man between 35 and 55 years old with active or convalescent COVID-19. Input material: peripheral blood. This chain uses TRBV18 with TRBJ2-7; 11 bases are shared with TRBD2. The CDR3 here is CASSPPASGGPVYEQYF. CDR3 nucleotides: TGTGCCAGCTCACCACCGGCTAGCGGGGGGCCCGTTTACGAGCAGTACTTC.